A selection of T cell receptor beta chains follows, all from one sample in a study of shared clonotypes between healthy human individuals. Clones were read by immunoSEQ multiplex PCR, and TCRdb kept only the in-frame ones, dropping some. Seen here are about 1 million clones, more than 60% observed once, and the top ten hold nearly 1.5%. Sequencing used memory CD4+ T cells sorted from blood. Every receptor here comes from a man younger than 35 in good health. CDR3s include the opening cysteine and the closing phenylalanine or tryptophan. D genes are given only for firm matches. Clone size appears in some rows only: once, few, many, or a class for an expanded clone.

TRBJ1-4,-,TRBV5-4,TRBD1,TGTGCCAGCAAGGGGACAGGGTGTCAAACGGCAACTAATGAAAAACTGTTTTTT,CASKGTGCQTATNEKLFF
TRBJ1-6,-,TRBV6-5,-,TGTGCCAGCAGTTTCCAGGGGACCTCCTATAATTCACCCCTCCACTTT,CASSFQGTSYNSPLHF
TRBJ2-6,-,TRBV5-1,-,TGCGCCAGCAGCGGAGACGGAGGGGGCGCGCAGCAAACTACAGTAATGGGGGCCAACGTCCTGACTTTC,CASSGDGGGAQQTTVMGANVLTF
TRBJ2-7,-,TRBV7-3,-,TGTGCCAGCAGCAAACAGGGAACCTACGAGCAGTACTTC,CASSKQGTYEQYF
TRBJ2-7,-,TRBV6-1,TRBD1,TGTGCCAGCAGTGGGGGGGTGGGACAGGGAAGAAACGAGCAGTACTTC,CASSGGVGQGRNEQYF
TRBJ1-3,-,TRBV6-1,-,TGTGCCAGCAGTGAACAGGGTGGAAACACCATATATTTT,CASSEQGGNTIYF
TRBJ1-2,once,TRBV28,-,TGTGCCAGCAACACCGCGTTTGGGGCTACAAGTGGCTACACCTTC,CASNTAFGATSGYTF
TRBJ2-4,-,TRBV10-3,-,TGTGCCATCAGTGAGTCCGTGACAGAGACCCTAGCCAAAAACATTCAGTACTTC,CAISESVTETLAKNIQYF
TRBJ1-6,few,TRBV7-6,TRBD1,TGTGCCAGCAGCTTATACGGACAGGGTTATTCACCCCTCCACTTT,CASSLYGQGYSPLHF
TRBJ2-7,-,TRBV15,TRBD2,TGTGCCACCAGCAGAGTCCCCAAAAGCGGGAGTCACTACGAGCAGTACTTC,CATSRVPKSGSHYEQYF
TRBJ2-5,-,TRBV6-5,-,TGTGCCAGCAGTTACTCGATGTGGGGGGAGACCCAGTACTTC,CASSYSMWGETQYF
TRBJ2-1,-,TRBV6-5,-,TGTGCCAGCTCACCGAGGGCTACGATAGGCAATGAGCAGTTCTTC,CASSPRATIGNEQFF
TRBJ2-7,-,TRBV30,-,TGTGCCTGGGGGACGTACGAGCAGTACTTC,CAWGTYEQYF
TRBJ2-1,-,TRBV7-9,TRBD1,TGTGCCAGCAGCTTAGGGAGACAGGGATTTGACCATGAGCAGTTCTTC,CASSLGRQGFDHEQFF
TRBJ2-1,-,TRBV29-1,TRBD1,TGCAGCGTTGAAGGGGACAGGCCCTACAATGAGCAGTTCTTC,CSVEGDRPYNEQFF
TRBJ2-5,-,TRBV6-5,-,TGTGCCAGCAGTTACGGGGGATTCGGCCAAGAGACCCAGTACTTC,CASSYGGFGQETQYF
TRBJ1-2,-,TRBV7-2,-,TGTGCCAGCAGCTCGGGACAAGAAGTCTATGGCTACACCTTC,CASSSGQEVYGYTF
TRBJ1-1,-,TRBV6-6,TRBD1,TGTGCCAGCGAACCCGGGGACAGGGGCGCTGAAGCTTTCTTT,CASEPGDRGAEAFF
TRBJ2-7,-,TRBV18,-,TGTGCCAGCTCACCAACAGGCAACTCCTACGAGCAGTACTTC,CASSPTGNSYEQYF
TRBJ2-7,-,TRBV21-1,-,TGTGCCAGCAGCGAAATGGGGACTAGCGGTTCCTACGAGCAGTACTTC,CASSEMGTSGSYEQYF
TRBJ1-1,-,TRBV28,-,TGTGCCAGCAGAGCGGACAGCAGGGAGGCTGAAGCTTTCTTT,CASRADSREAEAFF
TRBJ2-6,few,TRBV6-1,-,TGTGCCAGCACGCGGTTCTCTGGGGCCAACGTCCTGACTTTC,CASTRFSGANVLTF
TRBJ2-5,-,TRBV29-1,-,TGCAGCGTATCCCCAGAGACCCAGTACTTC,CSVSPETQYF
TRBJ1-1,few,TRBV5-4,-,TGTGCCAGCAGCCGCCGGGGGAAAATGGAAGCTTTCTTT,CASSRRGKMEAFF
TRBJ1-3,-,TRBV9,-,TGTGCCAGCAGCGGAGGGGGGTCTGGAAACACCATATATTTT,CASSGGGSGNTIYF
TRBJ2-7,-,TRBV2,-,TGTGCCAGCAGGGACACCTCGAGCTCCTACGAGCAGTACTTC,CASRDTSSSYEQYF
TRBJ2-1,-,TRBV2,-,TGTGCCAGCAGTACGGGATACAATGAGCAGTTCTTC,CASSTGYNEQFF
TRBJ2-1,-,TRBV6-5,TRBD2,TGTGCCAGCAGCCAGACTAGCGGGAGGTACAATGAGCAGTTCTTC,CASSQTSGRYNEQFF
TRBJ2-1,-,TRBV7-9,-,TGTGCCAGCAGCTTAGGAGCGGCAACTGTCAATGAGCAGTTCTTC,CASSLGAATVNEQFF
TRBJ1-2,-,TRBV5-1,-,TGCGCCAGCAGCTCTCAAAGGAGCGGACTTACCAACTATGGCTACACCTTC,CASSSQRSGLTNYGYTF
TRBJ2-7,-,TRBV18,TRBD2,TGTGCCAGCTCTCACGAGACTAGCGGGGCCTCCTACGAGCAGTACTTC,CASSHETSGASYEQYF
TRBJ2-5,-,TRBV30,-,TGTGCCTGGAGGGAAGACCAGGGTTTTCTAGAGACCCAGTACTTC,CAWREDQGFLETQYF
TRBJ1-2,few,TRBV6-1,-,TGTGCCAGCAGTGGACAGCGAGGCTATGGCTACACCTTC,CASSGQRGYGYTF
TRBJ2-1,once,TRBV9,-,TGTGCCAGCAGCGCATACAGCGGAGCCAATGAGCAGTTCTTC,CASSAYSGANEQFF
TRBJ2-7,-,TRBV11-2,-,TGTGCCAGCAGCTTAGATACCCTCCACTCCTACGAGCAGTACTTC,CASSLDTLHSYEQYF
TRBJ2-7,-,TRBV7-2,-,TGTGCCAGCAGCTTTTGGGTGGCTTCCTACGAGCAGTACTTC,CASSFWVASYEQYF
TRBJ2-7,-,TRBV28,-,TGTGCCAGCAGTTTTGATCCTAGCTCCTACGAGCAGTACTTC,CASSFDPSSYEQYF
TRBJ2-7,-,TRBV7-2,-,TGTGCCAGCAGTTTCTATGTCTCCTACGAGCAGTACTTC,CASSFYVSYEQYF
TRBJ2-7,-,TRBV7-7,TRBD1,TGTGCTAGCAGCCTCGACAGGGGCAACGAGCAGTACTTC,CASSLDRGNEQYF
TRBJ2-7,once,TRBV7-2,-,TGTGCCAGCAGCTTAGCTGGCGGGCTCGAGCAGTACTTC,CASSLAGGLEQYF
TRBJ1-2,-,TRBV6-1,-,TGTGCCAGCAGTGCTGACGGGACCGGAGGCTACACCTTC,CASSADGTGGYTF
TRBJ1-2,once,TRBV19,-,TGTGCCACCTCTCCGGCGCTGGGCTATGGCTACACCTTC,CATSPALGYGYTF
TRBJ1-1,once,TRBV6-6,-,TGTGCCAGCAGTCCTGAGTACATGAACACTGAAGCTTTCTTT,CASSPEYMNTEAFF
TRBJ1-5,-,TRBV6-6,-,TGTGCCAGCAGTTACTCACGGGGCGCGGAACAGCCCCAGCATTTT,CASSYSRGAEQPQHF
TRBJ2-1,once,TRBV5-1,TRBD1,TGCGCCAGCAGCTTGGGACAGGGGGTGTACAATGAGCAGTTCTTC,CASSLGQGVYNEQFF
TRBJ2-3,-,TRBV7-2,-,TGTGCCAGCAGCCTCCTTTCCGGAGATACGCAGTATTTT,CASSLLSGDTQYF